Presented here are 16 T cell receptor beta chains from one specimen sequenced in a study of blood T cell repertoires in COVID-19 (dated by TCRdb to the early 2020s). Library construction relied on the immunoSEQ multiplex PCR assay. TCRdb mirrors the immuneACCESS table, restricted to in-frame sequences. Some clones are absent from its copies; in checked studies, under half trace to an unresolved V gene, and the reason for the others is unknown. Counted in this sample were some 180,000 clones; 80% to 90% of them appeared once. About 12% of the sample comes from the top ten. The sample was peripheral blood. These receptors originate from a human donor in a cohort sampled during active COVID-19.

This clone was observed once. The rearrangement joins TRBV5-1 to TRBJ2-5; TRBD2 matches at 8 bases. Germline loops: CDR1 SGHRS, CDR2 YFSETQ. Losses at the gene ends were 4 bases for V and 5 bases for J; bases not matched to a gene: 10. The CDR3 sequence is 15 residues long. CDR3 in amino acids: CASSPGRGGRETQYF. The CDR3 nucleotides read TGCGCCAGCAGCCCGGGACGGGGGGGTAGGGAGACCCAGTACTTC.

CDR3 residues: CASSLGTTSGSMYF. CDR3 in DNA: TGTGCCAGCAGCTTGGGTACTACTAGCGGGAGTATGTACTTC. The chain joins TRBV11-2 to TRBJ2-7; 11 bases match TRBD2. The germline V gene has CDR1 SGHAT and CDR2 FQNNGV. The CDR3 spans 14 residues. With V trimmed by 3 bases and J by 12 bases, 10 bases remained unmatched.

This chain links TRBV4-1 with TRBJ2-2; weak D call: TRBD1 (5 bases). Germline V CDR1 and CDR2: MGHRA, YSYEKL. V lost 0 bases and J lost 7, with 9 bases in between. This CDR3 is built from 14 residues. The CDR3 DNA reads TGCGCCAGCAGCCAAGACGGACAAGTCGGGGAGCTGTTTTTT. Protein: CASSQDGQVGELFF.

This sequence joins TRBV5-1 and TRBJ2-3; D gene uncertain. The ends were cut back, 6 bases at V and 0 bases at J, with 11 bases in the middle. CDR1 is SGHRS and CDR2 is YFSETQ in the germline V gene. The CDR3 runs to 14 residues. The CDR3: CASKQVSSTDTQYF. The CDR3 coding sequence is TGCGCCAGCAAGCAGGTCTCAAGCACAGATACGCAGTATTTT.

V and J are TRBV12-3 or TRBV12-4 and TRBJ1-1, with TRBD1 matching 8 bases. The CDR3 is 10 amino acids. Trimming took 6 bases from V and 10 from J; bases not matched to a gene: 1. The CDR3 nucleotides are TGTGCCAGCAGCGGGACAGGAGCTTTCTTT. Translated, it gives CASSGTGAFF.

V usage is TRBV4-2 and J usage is TRBJ2-7, with a tentative D call TRBD2 (6 bases). The germline gives CDR1 LGHNA, CDR2 YNFKEQ. Trimming took off 1 base at V and 6 bases at J, with 13 bases between the two ends. This CDR3 contains 14 residues. CDR3 in amino acids: CASSQGGAGREQYF. CDR3 sequence (DNA): TGTGCCAGCAGCCAAGGCGGGGCAGGGCGCGAGCAGTACTTC.

V usage is TRBV28 and J usage is TRBJ2-7; 7 bases fit TRBD2. Germline CDR1 reads MDHEN; CDR2 reads SYDVKM. V lost 3 bases to trimming and J lost 5 bases; unmatched junction nucleotides: 10. This CDR3 has 15 residues. The CDR3 nucleotides are TGTGCCAGCAGTTTCATGGGCGGGAGTTTGAACGAGCAGTACTTC. It yields the protein CASSFMGGSLNEQYF.

The chain carries TRBV7-9 and TRBJ1-1, with a tentative D call TRBD1 (6 bases). This CDR3 has 13 residues. From germline, CDR1 is SEHNR and CDR2 FQNEAQ (reference sequence). Trimming took 5 bases from V and 0 from J, leaving 7 bases between them. The CDR3 loop reads CASSRQVNTEAFF. DNA of the CDR3: TGTGCCAGCAGCCGACAGGTGAACACTGAAGCTTTCTTT. The full variable domain, completed using reference TRBV7-9 and TRBJ1-1, is DTGVSQNPRHKITKRGQNVTFRCDPISEHNRLYWYRQTLGQGPEFLTYFQNEAQLEKSRLLSDRFSAERPKGSFSTLEIQRTEQGDSAMYLCASSRQVNTEAFFGQGTRLTVV.

Notes on this clone: The junction does not match germline at one end; this may be a read error. The genes are TRBV10-1 and TRBJ1-2, with D perhaps TRBD1 (6 bases). Germline values: CDR1 WNHNN, CDR2 SYGVQD (reference sequence). The CDR3 extends over 13 amino acids. This chain's CDR3 is CASSDPGQLRYIF. DNA for the CDR3: TGCGCCAGCAGTGACCCCGGACAGCTTCGCTACATCTTC.

The J gene is TRBJ2-5, the V gene TRBV2; 7 bases map to TRBD2. The CDR3 has 15 residues. Germline V gives CDR1 SNHLY, CDR2 FYNNEI. V shed 4 bases and J 5 bases; nucleotides not matched to a gene: 10. CDR3 DNA: TGTGCCAGCAGTGGATGGGCGGGAGTAGGGGAGACCCAGTACTTC. This encodes CASSGWAGVGETQYF.

V and J are TRBV3-1 (or the pseudogene TRBV3-2) and TRBJ1-4; 7 bases are shared with TRBD1. Germline V lookup: CDR1 LGHDT, CDR2 YNNKEL (reference sequence). V was clipped by 4 bases and J by 5 bases; unmatched bases: 4. The CDR3 loop spans 14 amino acids. The CDR3 region has the DNA TGTGCCAGCAGCCGAGAGGGGGCAAATGAAAAACTGTTTTTT. Its protein is CASSREGANEKLFF.

This rearrangement joins TRBV6-5 to TRBJ2-7, with a tentative D call TRBD1 (6 bases). Trimming took off 4 bases at V and 3 bases at J, with 13 bases between the two ends. Looked up from germline, CDR1 is MNHEY and CDR2 is SVGAGI. CDR3 size: 14 residues. The chain's CDR3 is CASSSTTGYYEQYF. CDR3 nucleotides: TGTGCCAGCAGTTCAACGACAGGTTACTACGAGCAGTACTTC.

The chain is built from TRBV19 and TRBJ2-7; D not resolved. This CDR3 region has 14 residues. Deletions cut 5 bases from V and 6 bases from J, with 17 bases between. From germline, CDR1 is LNHDA and CDR2 SQIVND (reference sequence). The CDR3 spells CASSQPGPLSEQYF. CDR3 nucleotides: TGTGCCAGTAGTCAACCGGGTCCTCTAAGCGAGCAGTACTTC.

The rearrangement joins TRBV4-1 to TRBJ1-4; the D gene is possibly TRBD1 (5 bases). Deletions cut 2 bases from V and 1 base from J, with 14 bases between. Germline V gives CDR1 MGHRA, CDR2 YSYEKL. CDR3 size: 17 residues. DNA for the CDR3: TGCGCCAGCAGCCAACCCCCTGGGGCGAGAACTAATGAAAAACTGTTTTTT. Its translation: CASSQPPGARTNEKLFF.

This clone is a singleton in its sample. This chain uses TRBV18 with TRBJ1-4; D not resolved. The V end was cut by 10 bases, the J end by 4 bases, with 13 bases between. The V gene's germline CDR1 is KGHSH and CDR2 LQKENI. This CDR3 spans 13 amino acids. This chain's CDR3 is CATVAGLNEKLFF. The DNA of the CDR3 is TGTGCCACCGTCGCGGGTCTTAATGAAAAACTGTTTTTT.

The chain is built from TRBV7-2 and TRBJ2-7, with TRBD2 matching over 11 bases. V lost 3 bases to trimming and J lost 6 bases; unmatched junction nucleotides: 13. Germline-derived CDR1 and CDR2 are SGHTA and FQGNSA. The CDR3 extends over 17 amino acids. The DNA for the CDR3 is TGTGCCAGCAGCTTTTTCGTGGGGACTAGCGGCCCCACCGAGCAGTACTTC. The encoded protein is CASSFFVGTSGPTEQYF. The entire variable domain, with the rest obtained from reference TRBV7-2 and TRBJ2-7, is as follows: GAGVSQSPSNKVTEKGKDVELRCDPISGHTALYWYRQSLGQGLEFLIYFQGNSAPDKSGLPSDRFSAERTGGSVSTLTIQRTQQEDSAVYLCASSFFVGTSGPTEQYFGPGTRLTVT.